A selection of T cell receptor beta chains follows, all from one sample in a study of blood T cells in healthy people across ages. TCRdb passed the 5' RACE reads through MiXCR, listing each CDR3 protein once. The sample shows around 1,000,000 distinct CDR3 sequences, around two fifths of them seen only once. The specimen was blood. These receptors were taken from a young man in good health. CDR3s include the opening cysteine and the closing phenylalanine or tryptophan. The order of the fields is D gene, clone size, V gene, J gene, CDR3 protein, CDR3 DNA. D genes are given only for firm matches. Clone size is not always given. Where it is, it says once, few, many or a class for expanded clones.

-	few	TRBV5-1	TRBJ1-6	CASSSGDEGGDNSPLHF	TGCGCCAGCAGCAGTGGCGATGAGGGAGGCGATAATTCACCCCTCCACTTT
TRBD1	-	TRBV12-3/TRBV12-4	TRBJ2-2	CASSFGTGRSGGELFF	TGTGCCAGCAGTTTCGGGACAGGGCGGTCAGGCGGGGAGCTGTTTTTT
-	few	TRBV5-1	TRBJ1-2	CASTETPGEDYGYTF	TGCGCCAGCACCGAAACCCCGGGGGAGGACTATGGCTACACCTTC
-	-	TRBV20-1	TRBJ2-1	CSARLGVSYNEQFF	TGCAGTGCAAGGCTTGGGGTCTCCTACAATGAGCAGTTCTTC
-	-	TRBV6-2/TRBV6-3	TRBJ2-5	CASSLDTASQETQYF	TGTGCCAGCAGTCTCGATACAGCGTCCCAAGAGACCCAGTACTTC
-	-	TRBV28	TRBJ2-1	CASSLPLGGRYNEQFF	TGTGCCAGCAGTCTACCCTTAGGGGGTCGGTACAATGAGCAGTTCTTC
TRBD1	-	TRBV20-1	TRBJ2-7	CSALGQGASEQYF	TGCAGTGCGTTGGGACAGGGGGCGTCCGAGCAGTACTTC
-	-	TRBV11-2	TRBJ1-5	CASSFRGASSGAQHF	TGTGCCAGCAGCTTTAGGGGGGCATCTTCCGGGGCGCAGCATTTT
-	-	TRBV7-2	TRBJ2-4	CASSLEWGVKNIQYF	TGTGCCAGCAGCTTAGAGTGGGGGGTCAAAAACATTCAGTACTTC
-	once	TRBV5-1	TRBJ2-2	CASSSRRGNTGELFF	TGCGCCAGCAGCTCCCGACGGGGTAACACCGGGGAGCTGTTTTTT
-	-	TRBV7-6	TRBJ1-4	CASSPNQHHKNLNEKLFF	TGTGCCAGCAGCCCTAACCAACACCACAAGAACCTAAATGAAAAACTGTTTTTT
-	-	TRBV7-9	TRBJ1-2	CASSSEGVMGYGYTF	TGTGCCAGCAGCTCGGAAGGGGTCATGGGGTATGGCTACACCTTC
-	-	TRBV12-3/TRBV12-4	TRBJ1-6	CASSLVGDSPLHF	TGTGCCAGCAGTTTAGTTGGAGACTCACCCCTCCACTTT
-	-	TRBV28	TRBJ2-7	CASAFTDLSYEQYF	TGTGCCAGCGCCTTCACTGACCTCTCCTACGAGCAGTACTTC
TRBD2	few	TRBV24-1	TRBJ2-1	CATSDPSGGSYNEQFF	TGTGCCACCAGTGACCCGAGCGGGGGCTCCTACAATGAGCAGTTCTTC
-	-	TRBV14	TRBJ1-6	CASSQEQGNSPLHF	TGTGCCAGCAGCCAAGAACAGGGAAATTCACCCCTCCACTTT
TRBD1	few	TRBV24-1	TRBJ2-1	CATSDSINRGDYNEQFF	TGTGCCACCAGTGACAGTATCAACAGGGGGGACTACAATGAGCAGTTCTTC
-	many	TRBV20-1	TRBJ1-2	CSARRSGYTF	TGCAGTGCCCGACGGTCTGGCTACACCTTC
TRBD1	few	TRBV7-2	TRBJ1-2	CASSLVTGQGNYGYTF	TGTGCCAGCAGCTTAGTAACGGGACAGGGAAACTATGGCTACACCTTC
-	-	TRBV6-2/TRBV6-3	TRBJ2-2	CASSYSVTDNTGELFF	TGTGCCAGCAGTTACTCGGTTACAGATAACACCGGGGAGCTGTTTTTT
-	many	TRBV6-6	TRBJ2-7	CASSFQGNYEQYF	TGTGCCAGCAGTTTCCAGGGTAACTACGAGCAGTACTTC
-	-	TRBV19	TRBJ2-5	CASSIMGETQYF	TGTGCCAGTAGTATCATGGGGGAGACCCAGTACTTC
-	-	TRBV10-3	TRBJ2-1	CAISDEQKSSYNEQFF	TGTGCCATCAGTGATGAACAGAAGAGCTCCTACAATGAGCAGTTCTTC
-	few	TRBV27	TRBJ2-1	CASSLRGRPEQFF	TGTGCCAGCAGTTTAAGGGGTCGACCCGAGCAGTTCTTC
-	-	TRBV6-1	TRBJ2-1	CASINPRGFRNEQFF	TGTGCCAGCATAAACCCAAGGGGTTTTAGGAATGAGCAGTTCTTC
TRBD2	-	TRBV3-1	TRBJ2-3	CASSQGTSGGLTDTQYF	TGTGCCAGCAGCCAAGGAACCAGCGGGGGACTCACAGATACGCAGTATTTT
-	-	TRBV15	TRBJ1-4	CATSKEVTATNEKLFF	TGTGCCACCAGCAAAGAAGTAACCGCAACTAATGAAAAACTGTTTTTT
TRBD2	-	TRBV20-1	TRBJ2-5	CSANRGLAGGHRQETQYF	TGCAGTGCTAACCGAGGACTAGCGGGGGGCCACCGACAAGAGACCCAGTACTTC
TRBD1	-	TRBV6-2/TRBV6-3	TRBJ2-1	CASSWGQGVYNEQFF	TGTGCCAGCAGTTGGGGACAGGGGGTCTACAATGAGCAGTTCTTC
TRBD1	-	TRBV12-3/TRBV12-4	TRBJ2-1	CASSSGGSLDEQFF	TGTGCCAGCAGTTCAGGGGGCTCTCTGGATGAGCAGTTCTTC
-	few	TRBV5-1	TRBJ2-3	CASSLEGYSTDTQYF	TGCGCCAGCAGCTTGGAGGGCTACAGCACAGATACGCAGTATTTT
-	-	TRBV12-3/TRBV12-4	TRBJ2-2	CASSFRVGEGRGHSNTGELFF	TGTGCCAGCAGTTTTCGGGTCGGGGAAGGTCGGGGACACTCGAACACCGGGGAGCTGTTTTTT
-	-	TRBV9	TRBJ2-2	CASSVGAALNTGELFF	TGTGCCAGCAGCGTAGGAGCGGCCCTGAACACCGGGGAGCTGTTTTTT
-	once	TRBV6-2/TRBV6-3	TRBJ1-2	CASSRRQKVNYGYTF	TGTGCCAGCAGTCGAAGACAGAAGGTTAACTATGGCTACACCTTC
TRBD2	-	TRBV4-2	TRBJ2-7	CASSQDGAGGEQYF	TGTGCCAGCAGCCAAGATGGGGCGGGGGGCGAGCAGTACTTC
-	-	TRBV12-3/TRBV12-4	TRBJ2-7	CAIDRDGSDEQYF	TGTGCCATCGACCGGGACGGCTCCGACGAGCAGTACTTC
TRBD1	-	TRBV12-3/TRBV12-4	TRBJ1-2	CASSPGTGGFSGYTF	TGTGCCAGCAGTCCCGGGACAGGGGGCTTTAGTGGCTACACCTTC
TRBD1	-	TRBV11-2	TRBJ1-4	CASSPGTGTNEKLFF	TGTGCCAGCAGCCCTGGGACAGGGACGAATGAAAAACTGTTTTTT
-	-	TRBV9	TRBJ2-3	CASSVEGTPSTDTQYF	TGTGCCAGCAGCGTAGAGGGGACTCCTAGCACAGATACGCAGTATTTT
TRBD1	-	TRBV7-2	TRBJ1-4	CASSLGTEEKLFF	TGTGCCAGCAGCTTGGGGACAGAGGAAAAACTGTTTTTT
-	-	TRBV5-6	TRBJ1-2	CATNKKATGYTF	TGTGCCACGAACAAAAAGGCGACTGGCTACACCTTC
-	few	TRBV12-3/TRBV12-4	TRBJ1-2	CASSSGISIRGYTF	TGTGCCAGCAGCTCCGGGATCAGTATAAGGGGCTACACCTTC
-	-	TRBV20-1	TRBJ1-2	CSAPAPAEMGYGYTF	TGCAGTGCTCCCGCCCCCGCCGAAATGGGGTATGGCTACACCTTC
TRBD1	-	TRBV6-5	TRBJ2-3	CASRYEGDRGTDTQYF	TGTGCCAGCCGTTACGAGGGAGACAGGGGTACAGATACGCAGTATTTT
-	-	TRBV6-6	TRBJ1-1	CASSFDLGPSTEAFF	TGTGCCAGCAGTTTCGACCTCGGTCCGAGTACTGAAGCTTTCTTT
TRBD2	-	TRBV20-1	TRBJ2-1	CSAYVTSGYYNEQFF	TGCAGTGCGTACGTAACTAGCGGATACTACAATGAGCAGTTCTTC
-	few	TRBV12-3/TRBV12-4	TRBJ1-1	CASSPRVRAEAFF	TGTGCCAGCAGCCCCAGGGTTCGGGCTGAAGCTTTCTTT
-	-	TRBV10-3	TRBJ1-5	CAISESAVQPQHF	TGTGCCATCAGTGAGTCGGCCGTTCAGCCCCAGCATTTT
TRBD2	-	TRBV20-1	TRBJ2-2	CSASTSGSRMDTGELFF	TGCAGTGCGTCGACTAGCGGGAGTCGTATGGACACCGGGGAGCTGTTTTTT
-	-	TRBV6-5	TRBJ1-2	CASSYSEALLDGYTF	TGTGCCAGCAGTTACTCGGAGGCTTTGTTAGATGGCTACACCTTC
TRBD1	-	TRBV6-6	TRBJ1-4	CASSWIRDRDEKLFF	TGTGCCAGCAGTTGGATCCGGGACAGGGACGAAAAACTGTTTTTT
-	-	TRBV10-3	TRBJ1-1	CAISEDTEAFF	TGTGCCATCAGTGAGGACACTGAAGCTTTCTTT
TRBD1	few	TRBV27	TRBJ2-6	CASSFWTGDVLTF	TGTGCCAGCAGTTTCTGGACAGGAGACGTCCTGACTTTC
-	few	TRBV7-8	TRBJ2-3	CASSLASPGGTQYF	TGTGCCAGCAGCTTAGCGTCCCCGGGCGGTACGCAGTATTTT
TRBD1	-	TRBV9	TRBJ2-3	CASGGTGLTDTQYF	TGTGCCAGTGGCGGGACAGGGCTAACAGATACGCAGTATTTT
-	few	TRBV12-3/TRBV12-4	TRBJ2-1	CASSVSWVDEQFF	TGTGCCAGCAGTGTATCTTGGGTCGATGAGCAGTTCTTC
-	-	TRBV20-1	TRBJ1-2	CSAQPGPNYGYTF	TGCAGTGCGCAGCCGGGCCCTAACTATGGCTACACCTTC
TRBD1	-	TRBV12-3/TRBV12-4	TRBJ1-1	CASSVTGVGDTEAFF	TGTGCCAGCAGTGTCACAGGGGTCGGGGACACTGAAGCTTTCTTT